The 17 T cell receptor beta chains reported below all come from one sample, sequenced in a study of T cell clonality in common variable immunodeficiency. TCRdb's copy holds only in-frame clones and misses some; the assay was immunoSEQ multiplex PCR. This repertoire holds tens of thousands of clones, and none appear only once. The sample taken for sequencing was peripheral blood mononuclear cells. The receptors originated from a person aged 18 to 75 in good health.

This clone was detected ten times or more. The read ends 3 residues shy of where the CDR3 ends; the end is completed using the germline J gene. The chain couples TRBV6-2 or TRBV6-3 to TRBJ2-1, with 10 bases aligning to TRBD2. The CDR3 is 15 amino acids. The J segment lost 4 bases and the V segment lost 6 bases, leaving 6 bases of the junction unmatched. Germline V gene lookup returns CDR1 MNHEY and CDR2 SVGEGT. The CDR3 reads CASRPLAGDYNEQFF. Incomplete CDR3 DNA: TGTGCCAGCAGACCGCTAGCGGGGGATTACAATGAG.

This clone was recorded at least ten times. The read stops 3 residues short of the end of the CDR3; the missing end is completed from the germline J gene. The rearrangement uses TRBV29-1 and TRBJ2-1, with D perhaps matching TRBD2 (5 bases). The CDR3 extends over 12 amino acids. V lost 0 bases and J lost 7, with 7 bases in between. CDR1 and CDR2 (germline): SQVTM, ANQGSEA. The CDR3 loop is CSVEDPGNEQFF. The DNA read from the CDR3 is TGCAGCGTTGAAGATCCGGGGAATGAG.

This clone appeared many times. With the read ending 3 residues before the CDR3 end, the germline J gene is used to fill in that end. V usage is TRBV5-1 and J usage is TRBJ2-5; D is unresolved. The CDR3 contains 15 residues. With 0 bases removed from V and 2 bases from J, the gap between germline ends came to 11 bases. Germline loops: CDR1 SGHRS, CDR2 YFSETQ. CDR3 DNA (partial): TGCGCCAGCAGCTTGGTCATTAGCCAGCAAGAGACC. Translating it yields CASSLVISQQET. The whole CDR3 is CASSLVISQQETQYF.

This clone was recorded at least ten times. The observed sequence ends 3 residues before the CDR3 terminus, with the missing tail filled in from the germline J gene. This chain joins TRBV6-2 or TRBV6-3 and TRBJ2-7, with D uncertain. CDR3 length: 17 residues. V gave up 2 bases and J gave up 3 bases, with 20 bases separating them. Germline V gene sequence: CDR1 MNHEY, CDR2 SVGEGT. This chain's CDR3 is CASSYIPENPRHYEQYF. The sequenced CDR3 bases are TGTGCCAGCAGTTACATCCCGGAAAACCCCCGACACTACGAG.

This clone showed up many times. From the germline J gene comes the end of the CDR3, since the read stops 3 residues before it. The J gene is TRBJ2-3, the V gene TRBV20-1, with 8 bases aligning to TRBD2. Trimming cost V 7 bases and J 5 bases; bases outside gene matches: 20. Germline values: CDR1 DFQATT, CDR2 SNEGSKA (reference sequence). This CDR3 comprises 17 residues. CDR3 protein: CSGEIPALSGSIDTQYF. The sequenced part of the CDR3 DNA is TGCAGTGGCGAGATACCAGCCTTAAGCGGGAGTATAGATACG.

This clone was seen many times. Coverage ceases 3 residues before the CDR3 finishes, and the germline J gene fills in the end. This chain uses TRBV19 with TRBJ2-7; the match to TRBD2 covers 8 bases. V was pared by 5 bases and J by 4 bases, with 4 bases of the junction left unmatched. Germline CDR1 LNHDA, CDR2 SQIVND (reference sequence). The CDR3 is 13 residues long. The CDR3 loop is CASSFASGYEQYF. The DNA read from the CDR3 is TGTGCCAGTAGTTTCGCTAGCGGGTACGAG.

Of note for this clone: A read error may be the cause here, since a much bigger clone is one base away. The read is 3 residues too short to cover the CDR3 end, so that end is filled in from the germline J gene. J is TRBJ2-1 and V is TRBV6-2 or TRBV6-3, with a tentative D call TRBD1 (6 bases). The germline V gene encodes CDR1 MNHEY and CDR2 SVGEGT. This CDR3 spans 17 amino acids. The CDR3 spells CASTYSWGTPPYNEQFF. The CDR3 bases that were read are TGTGCCAGCACTTACTCTTGGGGGACACCACCTTACAATGAG.

Comment on this clone: The read terminates 3 residues ahead of where the CDR3 ends, so the germline J gene completes it. The V gene is TRBV6-2 or TRBV6-3, the J gene TRBJ2-3, with a possible D match to TRBD1 (5 bases). The CDR3 sequence is 15 residues long. The germline V gene encodes CDR1 MNHEY and CDR2 SVGEGT. The CDR3 DNA, read in part, is TGTGCCAGCAGTTTCGGACATGGAGCCGCACAGCCG. The encoded protein is CASSFGHGAAQP. The entire CDR3 protein reads CASSFGHGAAQPQYF.

This clone was counted at least ten times. The read ends 3 residues early relative to the CDR3; the germline J gene fills the gap. V usage is TRBV2 and J usage is TRBJ2-7; TRBD1 agrees at 10 bases. The trim removed 5 bases at V and 5 bases at J, leaving 6 bases unmatched. Germline assignment: CDR1 SNHLY and CDR2 FYNNEI. The CDR3 runs to 14 residues. The DNA read from the CDR3 is TGTGCCAGCAGTATGACAGGGGGCGAAGACGAG. As protein: CASSMTGGEDE. The whole CDR3 sequence is CASSMTGGEDEQYF.

This clone was counted a few times. With the read ending 3 residues before the CDR3 end, the germline J gene is used to fill in that end. The rearrangement joins TRBV5-1 to TRBJ2-1, with D perhaps TRBD1 (5 bases). CDR1 is SGHRS, CDR2 YFSETQ, per germline. V was pared by 2 bases and J by 4 bases, with 10 bases between. CDR3 length: 14 amino acids. The CDR3 reads CASSFAGSYNEQFF. The sequenced part of the CDR3 DNA is TGCGCCAGCAGCTTTGCAGGGTCTTACAATGAG.

The sample holds many counts of this clone. The read comes to an end 3 residues before the CDR3 does, leaving the germline J gene to fill in the end. This sample also contains other DNA sequences that code for the same CDR3. This chain links TRBV19 with TRBJ2-2; weak D call: TRBD1 (6 bases). Trimming pared 1 base from V and 5 bases from J, leaving 8 bases between. The CDR3 contains 14 residues. Germline V gene data show CDR1 as LNHDA and CDR2 as SQIVND (reference sequence). CDR3 protein: CASSIVQGTGELFF. Incomplete CDR3 DNA: TGTGCCAGTAGTATAGTCCAGGGGACCGGGGAG.

This clone was seen repeatedly, ten times or more. The CDR3 bases that were read are TGTGCCAGCAGCTTAAAGTTCGGTGAAAAA. It is translated as CASSLKFGEK. The entire CDR3 protein reads CASSLKFGEKLFF. The chain recombines TRBV7-2 with TRBJ1-4; no clear D. The read is 3 residues too short to cover the CDR3 end, so that end is filled in from the germline J gene. Trimming left V 2 bases short and J 7 bases short, with 8 bases between. The CDR3 extends over 13 amino acids. The germline CDR1 and CDR2 sequences are SGHTA and FQGNSA.

This clone was seen many times. The read terminates 3 residues ahead of where the CDR3 ends, so the germline J gene completes it. The gene calls are TRBV4-1 and TRBJ1-3; D remains ambiguous. Deletions cut 0 bases from V and 8 bases from J, with 8 bases between. The germline V gene encodes CDR1 MGHRA and CDR2 YSYEKL. The CDR3 consists of 13 residues. The covered CDR3 bases are TGCGCCAGCAGCCAAGATCTAATAGACACC. Its protein product is CASSQDLIDT. The whole CDR3 sequence is CASSQDLIDTIYF.

This clone was picked up a small number of times. The CDR3 goes on 3 residues after the read ends, and that part is filled in from the germline J gene. The chain joins TRBV19 to TRBJ2-6; 8 bases line up with TRBD1. The germline gives CDR1 LNHDA, CDR2 SQIVND (reference sequence). This CDR3 spans 17 amino acids. V gave up 5 bases and J gave up 0 bases; unmatched junction bases: 6. CDR3 sequence reads: CASSRQGTFSGANVLTF. The covered CDR3 bases are TGTGCCAGTAGTCGACAGGGGACCTTCTCTGGGGCCAACGTC.

The table lists this clone with many counts. The read terminates 3 residues before the CDR3 end, so the remaining end is supplied by the germline J gene. The chain combines TRBV7-2 with TRBJ1-3; possible D gene TRBD1, 6 bases. The CDR3 spans 15 residues. The germline gives CDR1 SGHTA, CDR2 FQGNSA. Trimming stripped 1 base from V and 4 bases from J, with 11 bases between. The chain's CDR3 is CASSLVMGAGNTIYF. The covered CDR3 bases are TGTGCCAGCAGCTTAGTGATGGGGGCAGGAAACACC.

This clone came up a few times. The read halts 3 residues ahead of the CDR3 end, with the missing end drawn from the germline J gene. The J gene is TRBJ2-2, the V gene TRBV19, with D possibly matching TRBD1 (6 bases). CDR1 and CDR2 from the germline V gene are LNHDA and SQIVND (reference sequence). The length of the CDR3 is 17 residues. The CDR3 sequence is CASSIDSWGPKEEKLFF. The DNA read from the CDR3 is TGTGCCAGTAGTATAGATAGCTGGGGGCCGAAGGAGGAAAAG.

The table lists this clone with many counts. The read finishes 3 residues shy of the CDR3 end, and the germline J gene is used to complete it. This chain links TRBV30 with TRBJ2-7, with 9 bases that match TRBD1. Germline trimming cut 0 bases from V and 1 base from J; bases unmatched to any gene: 4. Germline V gene lookup returns CDR1 GTSNPN and CDR2 SVGIG (reference sequence). The CDR3 consists of 15 residues. The part of the CDR3 DNA that was read is TGTGCCTGGAGTGTAGGGACAGGGCTTTCCTACGAG. Amino acids: CAWSVGTGLSYE. The full-length CDR3 reads as CAWSVGTGLSYEQYF.